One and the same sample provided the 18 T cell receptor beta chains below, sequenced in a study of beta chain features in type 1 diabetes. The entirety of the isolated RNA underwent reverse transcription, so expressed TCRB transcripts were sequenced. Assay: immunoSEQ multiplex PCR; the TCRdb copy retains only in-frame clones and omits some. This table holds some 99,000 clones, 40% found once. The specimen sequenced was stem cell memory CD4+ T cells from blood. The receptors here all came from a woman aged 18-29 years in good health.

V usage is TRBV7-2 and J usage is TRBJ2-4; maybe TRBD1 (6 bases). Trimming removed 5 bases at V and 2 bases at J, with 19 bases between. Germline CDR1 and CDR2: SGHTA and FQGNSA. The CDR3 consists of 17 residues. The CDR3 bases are TGTGCCAGCAGCGGGCGGACAGAGAGGTGGACCAAAAACATTCAGTACTTC. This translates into CASSGRTERWTKNIQYF.

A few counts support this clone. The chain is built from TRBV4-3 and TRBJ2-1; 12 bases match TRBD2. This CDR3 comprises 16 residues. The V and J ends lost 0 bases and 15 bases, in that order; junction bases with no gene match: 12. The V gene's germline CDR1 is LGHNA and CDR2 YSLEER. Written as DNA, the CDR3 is TGCGCCAGCAGCCAAGATCGGGCTAGCGGGAGGGCCCGGCCGTTCTTC. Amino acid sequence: CASSQDRASGRARPFF.

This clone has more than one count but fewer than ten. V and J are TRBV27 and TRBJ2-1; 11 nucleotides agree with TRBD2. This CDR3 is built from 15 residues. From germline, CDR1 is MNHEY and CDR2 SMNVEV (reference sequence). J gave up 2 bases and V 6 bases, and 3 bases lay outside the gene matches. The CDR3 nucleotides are TGTGCCAGCAGCCCACTAGCGGGAGCCTACAATGAGCAGTTCTTC. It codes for CASSPLAGAYNEQFF.

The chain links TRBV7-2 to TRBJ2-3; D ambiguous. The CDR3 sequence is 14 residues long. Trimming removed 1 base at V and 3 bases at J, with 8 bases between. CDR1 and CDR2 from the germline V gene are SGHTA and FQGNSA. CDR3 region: CASSLGPGTDTQYF. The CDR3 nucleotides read TGTGCCAGCAGCTTAGGTCCAGGTACAGATACGCAGTATTTT.

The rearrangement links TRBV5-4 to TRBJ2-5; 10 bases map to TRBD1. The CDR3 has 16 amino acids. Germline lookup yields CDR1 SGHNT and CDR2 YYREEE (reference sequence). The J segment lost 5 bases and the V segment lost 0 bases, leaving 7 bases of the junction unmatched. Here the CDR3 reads CASSLGATGGMETQYF. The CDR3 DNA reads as TGTGCCAGCAGCTTGGGAGCGACAGGGGGCATGGAGACCCAGTACTTC.

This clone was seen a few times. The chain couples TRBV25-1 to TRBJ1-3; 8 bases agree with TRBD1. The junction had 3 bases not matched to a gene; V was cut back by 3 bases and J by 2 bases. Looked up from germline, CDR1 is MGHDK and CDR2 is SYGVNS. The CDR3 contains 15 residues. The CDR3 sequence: CASSDYRGTGNTIYF. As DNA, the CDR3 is TGTGCCAGCAGTGACTACAGGGGGACTGGAAACACCATATATTTT.

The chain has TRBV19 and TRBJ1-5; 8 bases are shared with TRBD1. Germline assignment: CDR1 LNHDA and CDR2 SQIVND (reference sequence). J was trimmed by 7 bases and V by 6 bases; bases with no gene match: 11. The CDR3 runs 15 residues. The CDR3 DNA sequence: TGTGCCAGTAGACCGCTTCAGGGGGCGCGACAGCCCCAGCATTTT. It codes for CASRPLQGARQPQHF.

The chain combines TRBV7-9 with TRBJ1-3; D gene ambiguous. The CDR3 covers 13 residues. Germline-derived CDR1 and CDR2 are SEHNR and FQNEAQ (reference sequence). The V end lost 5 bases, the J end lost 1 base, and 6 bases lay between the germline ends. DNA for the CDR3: TGTGCCAGCAGCACTTATTCTGGAAACACCATATATTTT. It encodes CASSTYSGNTIYF.

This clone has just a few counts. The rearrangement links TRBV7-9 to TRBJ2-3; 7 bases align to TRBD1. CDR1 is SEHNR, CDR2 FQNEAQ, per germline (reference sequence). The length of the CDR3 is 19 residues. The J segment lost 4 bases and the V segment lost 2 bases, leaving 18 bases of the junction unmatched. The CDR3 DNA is TGTGCCAGCAGCTTAAGATTTGTTAGAAGGGGGCACCGCGCAGATACGCAGTATTTT. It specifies CASSLRFVRRGHRADTQYF.

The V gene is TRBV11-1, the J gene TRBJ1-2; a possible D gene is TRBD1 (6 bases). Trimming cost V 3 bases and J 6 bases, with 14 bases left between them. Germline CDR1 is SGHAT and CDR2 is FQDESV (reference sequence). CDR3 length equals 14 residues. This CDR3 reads CASSLVQGLDGYTF. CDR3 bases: TGTGCCAGCAGCTTGGTTCAGGGGCTCGATGGCTACACCTTC. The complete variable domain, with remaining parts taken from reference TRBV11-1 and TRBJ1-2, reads EAEVAQSPRYKITEKSQAVAFWCDPISGHATLYWYRQILGQGPELLVQFQDESVVDDSQLPKDRFSAERLKGVDSTLKIQPAELGDSAMYLCASSLVQGLDGYTFGSGTRLTVV.

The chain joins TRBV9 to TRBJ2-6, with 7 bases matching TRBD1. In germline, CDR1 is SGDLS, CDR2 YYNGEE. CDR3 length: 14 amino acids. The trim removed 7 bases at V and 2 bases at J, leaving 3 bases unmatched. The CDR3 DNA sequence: TGTGCCAGCCAGGGGGTCCCTGGGGCCAACGTCCTGACTTTC. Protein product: CASQGVPGANVLTF.

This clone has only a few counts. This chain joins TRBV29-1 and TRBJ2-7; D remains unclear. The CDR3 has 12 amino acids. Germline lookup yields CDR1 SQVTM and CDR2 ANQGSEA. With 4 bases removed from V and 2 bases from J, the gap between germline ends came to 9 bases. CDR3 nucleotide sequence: TGCAGCGTTGGCCGGCAGGCCTACGAGCAGTACTTC. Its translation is CSVGRQAYEQYF.

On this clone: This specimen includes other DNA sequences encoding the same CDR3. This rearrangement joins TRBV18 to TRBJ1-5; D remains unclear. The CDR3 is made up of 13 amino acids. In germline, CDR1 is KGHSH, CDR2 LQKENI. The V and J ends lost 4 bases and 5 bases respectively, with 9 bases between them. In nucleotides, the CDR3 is TGTGCCAGCTCACGCGACCGGGATCAGCCCCAGCATTTT. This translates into CASSRDRDQPQHF.

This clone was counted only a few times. The CDR3 DNA sequence: TGTGCCAGCAGCTACGACTATTTTGATAACGAGCAGTACTTC. Translation: CASSYDYFDNEQYF. The rearrangement joins TRBV7-2 to TRBJ2-7; a possible D gene is TRBD2 (5 bases). V was pared by 4 bases and J by 5 bases, with 15 bases between. The CDR3 has 14 amino acids. Germline CDR1 is SGHTA and CDR2 is FQGNSA.

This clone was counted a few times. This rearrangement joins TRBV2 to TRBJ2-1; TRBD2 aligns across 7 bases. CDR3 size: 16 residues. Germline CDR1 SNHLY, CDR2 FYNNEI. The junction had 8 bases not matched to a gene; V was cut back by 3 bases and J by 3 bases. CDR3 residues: CASSDVASGLYNEQFF. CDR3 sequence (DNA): TGTGCCAGCAGTGACGTGGCTAGCGGACTCTACAATGAGCAGTTCTTC.

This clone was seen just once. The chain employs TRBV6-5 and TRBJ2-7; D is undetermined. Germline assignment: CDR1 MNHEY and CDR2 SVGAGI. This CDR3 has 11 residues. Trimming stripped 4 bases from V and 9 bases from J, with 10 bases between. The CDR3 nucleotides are TGTGCCAGCAGTTCCCGGCGGATGCAGTACTTC. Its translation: CASSSRRMQYF.

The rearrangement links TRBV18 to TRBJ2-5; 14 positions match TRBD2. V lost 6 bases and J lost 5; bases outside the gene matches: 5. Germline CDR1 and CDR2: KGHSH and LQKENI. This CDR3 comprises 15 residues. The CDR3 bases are TGTGCCAGCTCCGGGACTAGCGGGAGTCACGAGACCCAGTACTTC. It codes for CASSGTSGSHETQYF.

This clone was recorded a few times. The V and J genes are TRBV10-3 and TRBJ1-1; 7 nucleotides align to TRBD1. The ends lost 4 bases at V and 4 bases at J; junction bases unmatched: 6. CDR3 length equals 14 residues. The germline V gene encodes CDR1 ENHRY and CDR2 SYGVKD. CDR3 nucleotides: TGTGCCATCAGTGGACAGGGAATGGTCACTGAAGCTTTCTTT. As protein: CAISGQGMVTEAFF.